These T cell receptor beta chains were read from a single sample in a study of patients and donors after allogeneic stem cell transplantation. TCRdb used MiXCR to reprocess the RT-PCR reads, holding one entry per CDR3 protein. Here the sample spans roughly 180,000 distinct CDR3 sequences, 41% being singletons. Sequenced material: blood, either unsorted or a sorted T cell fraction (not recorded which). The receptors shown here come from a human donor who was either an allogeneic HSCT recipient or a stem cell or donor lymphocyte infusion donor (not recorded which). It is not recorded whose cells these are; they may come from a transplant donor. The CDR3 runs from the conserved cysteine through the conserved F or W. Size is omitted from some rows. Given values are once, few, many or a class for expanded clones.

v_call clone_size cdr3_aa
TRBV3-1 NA CASSQLGPTTDTQYF
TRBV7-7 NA CASSPRQGISYEQYF
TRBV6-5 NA CASSYGRWDTEAFF
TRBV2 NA CASRGGGTARYQPQHF
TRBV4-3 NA CASSQDTGGGQPQHF
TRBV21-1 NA CASSKGSGVRSYNEQFF
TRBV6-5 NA CASRRKPGQGGSPLHF
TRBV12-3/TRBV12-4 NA CASSLAVRLAHTDTQYF
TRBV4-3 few CASSQEPAGPPGYTF
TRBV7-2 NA CASSLQGVAGVTETQYF
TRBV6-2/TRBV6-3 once CASTEGNEQFF
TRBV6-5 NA CASSPETGLSTEAFF
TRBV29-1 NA CSVEKELFSYGYTF
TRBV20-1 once CSAATTGNQPQHF
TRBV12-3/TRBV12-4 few CASTPTEFKTQYF
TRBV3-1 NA CASSQGTGNNQPQHF
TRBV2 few CASSGTGLYGYTF
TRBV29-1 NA CSAWTGAGELFF
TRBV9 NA CASSVSGGAGEQYF
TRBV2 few CASSEGRQPRPQHF
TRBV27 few CASSLLAGRNTEAFF
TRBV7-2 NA CASKVRQTSGNTIYF
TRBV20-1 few CSARVRADSYEQYF
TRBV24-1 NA CATSVRSTGELFF
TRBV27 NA CASSLGLDSNQPQHF
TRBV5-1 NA CASSFGHGYTF
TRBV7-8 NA CASSLRREKLFF
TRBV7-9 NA CASSPDNSYEQYF
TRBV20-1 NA CSANPTSGLYNEQFF
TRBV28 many CASSLGPYNEQFF
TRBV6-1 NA CASSALTGATDTQYF
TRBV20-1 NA CSARDREGNTEAFF
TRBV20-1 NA CSATPRGHTGNQPQHF
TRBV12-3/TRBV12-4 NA CASTPTDRKLYGYTF
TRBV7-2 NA CASSLAAGTGFAYGYTF
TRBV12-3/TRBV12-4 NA CASLRGASGYTF
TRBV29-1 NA CSVISSNTEAFF
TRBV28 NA CASSPGQRRDTQYF
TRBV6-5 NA CASRVGTVGNTIYF
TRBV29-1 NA CSVPGGTEAFF
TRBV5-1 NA CASSLTPVSGNTIYF
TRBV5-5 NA CASSLRDRTAPDEKLFF
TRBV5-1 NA CASSLDHGRGSGELFF
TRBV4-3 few CASSQEGTDTDTQYF
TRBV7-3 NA CASSSLTGLNTDTQYF
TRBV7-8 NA CASSLAYMKQVLYNEQFF
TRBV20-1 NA CSARIKLNYGYTF
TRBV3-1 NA CASSHPTTDTQYF
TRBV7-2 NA CASSPRQGTFGNPGYTF
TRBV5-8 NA CASSLGLEGGPQHF
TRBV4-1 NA CASSPPLEGSPINEQFF